Only one count was recorded for the clone carrying this T cell receptor (beta chain). The same CDR3 arises from other DNA sequences in this sample as well. The ends were cut back, 3 bases at V and 5 bases at J, with 7 bases in the middle. The V gene's germline CDR1 is DFQATT and CDR2 SNEGSKA (reference sequence). The CDR3 totals 11 residues. Some clones are missing from TCRdb's copy, which holds only in-frame ones; the method was immunoSEQ multiplex PCR. The sample lists under 95,000 clones, about 90% occurring once. The sample belongs to a study of T cell changes during pregnancy in multiple sclerosis.

This specimen consisted of CD4+ T cells from peripheral blood mononuclear cells, obtained before pregnancy. This clonotype was obtained from a female donor with multiple sclerosis, enrolled in a pregnancy study. V and J are TRBV20-1 and TRBJ2-5, with no clear D. Written as DNA, the CDR3 is TGCAGTGCTAGCCTGGGCGAGACCCAGTACTTC. Translated: CSASLGETQYF.